These 19 T cell receptor beta chains were all obtained from the same sample, sequenced in a study of radiotherapy plus CTLA-4 blockade in lung cancer. Some clones are missing from TCRdb's copy, which holds only in-frame ones; the method was immunoSEQ multiplex PCR. The sample gives approximately 60,000 clones, about 72% of which show up once; approximately 4.5% is in the top ten. The sample was peripheral blood, taken from a patient treated with radiotherapy plus ipilimumab. Source of these receptors: a human donor with non-small cell lung cancer who had a complete response to radiotherapy plus ipilimumab.

The genes are TRBV5-4 and TRBJ2-6, with D tentatively TRBD1 (5 bases). There are 15 residues in the CDR3. The ends were cut back, 4 bases at V and 4 bases at J, with 12 bases in the middle. Germline values: CDR1 SGHNT, CDR2 YYREEE (reference sequence). This CDR3 reads CASSPGPLGANVLTF. CDR3 DNA sequence: TGTGCCAGCAGCCCAGGGCCGTTGGGGGCCAACGTCCTGACTTTC.

Worth noting for this clone: One junction end does not reproduce the germline sequence, and a read error may be involved. The V call is TRBV19, the J call TRBJ1-5; 7 bases align to TRBD1. The V gene's germline CDR1 is LNHDA and CDR2 SQIVND (reference sequence). This CDR3 comprises 14 residues. The CDR3 region is CASSPRQGVQPRHF. Written as DNA, the CDR3 is TGTGCCAGTAGTCCCCGACAGGGTGTCCAGCCCCGGCATTTT. Using reference TRBV19 and TRBJ1-5 for the parts outside the CDR3, the full variable domain is DGGITQSPKYLFRKEGQNVTLSCEQNLNHDAMYWYRQDPGQGLRLIYYSQIVNDFQKGDIAEGYSVSREKKESFPLTVTSAQKNPTAFYLCASSPRQGVQPRHFGDGTRLSIL.

The V gene is TRBV9, the J gene TRBJ1-1; D call uncertain. V gave up 4 bases and J gave up 1 base, with 8 bases separating them. CDR3 length: 13 amino acids. The V gene's germline CDR1 is SGDLS and CDR2 YYNGEE. The CDR3 sequence: CASSTSTNTEAFF. In nucleotides, the CDR3 is TGTGCCAGCAGCACCTCAACGAACACTGAAGCTTTCTTT. The variable domain in full, with the rest retrieved from reference TRBV9 and TRBJ1-1, is DSGVTQTPKHLITATGQRVTLRCSPRSGDLSVYWYQQSLDQGLQFLIQYYNGEERAKGNILERFSAQQFPDLHSELNLSSLELGDSALYFCASSTSTNTEAFFGQGTRLTVV.

The rearrangement joins TRBV18 to TRBJ2-1; TRBD2 agrees at 9 bases. Looked up from germline, CDR1 is KGHSH and CDR2 is LQKENI. The junction had 14 bases not matched to a gene; V was cut back by 1 base and J by 10 bases. The CDR3 consists of 17 residues. In DNA form, the CDR3 reads TGTGCCAGCTCACCACGGATGGAGCGGGGGGACTCCTACGAGCAGTTCTTC. It codes for CASSPRMERGDSYEQFF.

This chain uses TRBV5-8 with TRBJ2-7, with 9 bases aligning to TRBD2. V was pared by 0 bases and J by 4 bases, with 5 bases of the junction left unmatched. Germline V gene sequence: CDR1 SGHTS, CDR2 YDEGEE. The CDR3 sequence is 15 residues long. CDR3 amino acids: CASSLAPSGKYEQYF. For the CDR3, the DNA is TGTGCCAGCAGCTTGGCTCCTAGCGGGAAATACGAGCAGTACTTC.

The chain links TRBV28 to TRBJ1-5; D not certain. The germline V gene has CDR1 MDHEN and CDR2 SYDVKM. V was trimmed by 3 bases and J by 4 bases, leaving 7 bases between them. The CDR3 consists of 13 residues. This CDR3 is CASSLDGNQPQHF. For the CDR3, the DNA is TGTGCCAGCAGTTTGGACGGAAATCAGCCCCAGCATTTT.

This chain joins TRBV18 and TRBJ2-2, with 9 bases matching TRBD2. The CDR3 is made up of 18 amino acids. CDR1 is KGHSH and CDR2 is LQKENI in the germline V gene. The V gene end was trimmed by 2 bases and the J gene end by 0 bases; junction bases not matched to a gene: 7. CDR3 coding DNA: TGTGCCAGCTCACCAAAAGCTAGCGGGAAAACGAACACCGGGGAGCTGTTTTTT. Its translation is CASSPKASGKTNTGELFF.

This clone appeared once. The chain couples TRBV7-8 to TRBJ1-1; no firm D call. CDR1 SGHVS and CDR2 FQNEAQ come from the germline V gene. Between the trimmed V and J ends, which lost 4 bases and 11 bases, there was a span of 20 bases. The CDR3 has 14 residues. The CDR3 DNA follows: TGTGCCAGCAGCTCAATTAGGGCAGGCCCTCGGGCTTTCTTT. It is translated as CASSSIRAGPRAFF.

The chain couples TRBV19 to TRBJ1-1; possible D gene TRBD1, 6 bases. The CDR3 length is 14 residues. Between the trimmed V and J ends, which lost 5 bases and 1 base, there was a span of 11 bases. Germline CDR1 LNHDA, CDR2 SQIVND (reference sequence). CDR3 loop: CASSRGGQNTEAFF. CDR3 sequence (DNA): TGTGCCAGTAGTCGTGGGGGACAGAACACTGAAGCTTTCTTT.

The genes are TRBV19 and TRBJ1-2; 9 nucleotides line up with TRBD1. The length of the CDR3 is 16 residues. V gave up 7 bases and J gave up 3 bases; unmatched junction bases: 12. Germline assignment: CDR1 LNHDA and CDR2 SQIVND (reference sequence). The CDR3 here is CASTTRNRGPDYGYTF. For the CDR3, the DNA is TGTGCCAGTACCACAAGGAACAGGGGGCCAGACTATGGCTACACCTTC.

This chain connects TRBV7-6 to TRBJ2-1, with TRBD2 matching 11 bases. The CDR3 extends over 15 amino acids. CDR1 and CDR2 from the germline V gene are SGHVS and FNYEAQ. The junction had 5 bases not matched to a gene; V was cut back by 5 bases and J by 5 bases. The CDR3 DNA follows: TGTGCCAGCAGCCGCTCGGGACTAGCGGACAATGAGCAGTTCTTC. The encoded protein is CASSRSGLADNEQFF.

This chain joins TRBV4-1 and TRBJ2-1; D gene ambiguous. V dropped 1 base and J dropped 0 bases, with 4 bases sitting between them. The CDR3 totals 14 residues. Germline-derived CDR1 and CDR2 are MGHRA and YSYEKL. The CDR3 loop reads CASSQASSYNEQFF. The CDR3 DNA is TGCGCCAGCAGCCAAGCTAGCTCCTACAATGAGCAGTTCTTC.

The genes are TRBV29-1 and TRBJ1-2; possibly TRBD1 for D (5 bases). Germline V gene data show CDR1 as SQVTM and CDR2 as ANQGSEA. V lost 4 bases and J lost 4, with 13 bases in between. CDR3 size: 13 residues. The CDR3 DNA is TGCAGCGTTGTGCAGGGTTGGTCCTATGGCTACACCTTC. Protein product: CSVVQGWSYGYTF.

The chain recombines TRBV27 with TRBJ2-1, with 9 positions matching TRBD2. Germline V lookup: CDR1 MNHEY, CDR2 SMNVEV (reference sequence). Losses at the gene ends were 3 bases for V and 6 bases for J; bases not matched to a gene: 9. CDR3 length: 16 residues. CDR3 amino acids: CASSFWIAGDANEQFF. Written as DNA, the CDR3 is TGTGCCAGCAGTTTCTGGATAGCGGGAGATGCCAATGAGCAGTTCTTC.

The V and J genes are TRBV6-5 and TRBJ2-2; D remains unclear. V lost 6 bases and J 5 bases, leaving 10 bases between the germline ends. The V gene's germline CDR1 is MNHEY and CDR2 SVGAGI. The CDR3 runs 13 residues. The CDR3 DNA is TGTGCCAGCAGCCAGAGAGTTACCGGGGAGCTGTTTTTT. Its translation is CASSQRVTGELFF.

The V gene is TRBV7-8, the J gene TRBJ2-3, with 9 positions matching TRBD2. This CDR3 is 17 amino acids long. The germline CDR1 and CDR2 sequences are SGHVS and FQNEAQ. V was clipped by 7 bases and J by 6 bases; unmatched bases: 17. CDR3 bases: TGTGCCAGCATCCTGGGAGCGGGGGGCTCCCTCGAGGATACGCAGTATTTT. This gives the protein CASILGAGGSLEDTQYF.

V and J are TRBV9 and TRBJ2-3; possible D gene TRBD2, 7 bases. V was pared by 4 bases and J by 4 bases, with 19 bases between. From germline, CDR1 is SGDLS and CDR2 YYNGEE. The CDR3 contains 16 residues. The CDR3 loop is CASSPQKGGRADTQYF. The CDR3 DNA sequence: TGTGCCAGCAGCCCTCAAAAGGGGGGGCGGGCAGATACGCAGTATTTT.

V is TRBV30 and J is TRBJ1-5, with no clear D. The CDR3 has 15 residues. The V end lost 0 bases, the J end lost 4 bases, and 13 bases lay between the germline ends. CDR1 and CDR2 (germline): GTSNPN, SVGIG (reference sequence). Here the CDR3 reads CAWSVLGSVNQPQHF. Written as DNA, the CDR3 is TGTGCCTGGAGTGTACTCGGGTCAGTGAATCAGCCCCAGCATTTT.

J is TRBJ2-5 and V is TRBV7-2; 7 nucleotides match TRBD2. V lost 0 bases, J lost 8 bases, and 9 bases stayed unmatched. The CDR3 covers 15 residues. CDR1 is SGHTA, CDR2 FQGNSA, per germline. CDR3 sequence: CASSLAGGDLGTQYF. As DNA, the CDR3 is TGTGCCAGCAGCTTAGCGGGGGGGGACCTCGGAACCCAGTACTTC.